This T cell receptor beta chain is drawn from a study of blood T cells in healthy people across ages. Study findings and constraints: Versus aged donors, long-lived donors had higher diversity and more naive CD4+ cells.

Primers used in a second PCR of about 7 to 12 cycles were a sample-barcoded 5' primer and a J-beta primer mix. Researchers report that each sample yielded at least 2.5 million CDR3-containing paired-end reads. MiXCR, run by TCRdb on the 5' RACE reads, gives a single entry per CDR3 protein. Among about 780,000 distinct CDR3 sequences listed, less than 60% were seen once. This clonotype was detected only a few times. Its antigen is not known. V shed 1 base and J shed 8 bases, with 14 bases lying between them. This CDR3 region has 15 residues. CDR1 and CDR2 from the germline V gene are MGHRA and YSYEKL. The source material was blood. The TCR comes from a man older than 75 in good health. The V gene is TRBV4-1, the J gene TRBJ2-2, with D possibly matching TRBD2 (5 bases). This chain's CDR3 is CASSQARGIWGELFF. In DNA, the CDR3 is TGCGCCAGCAGCCAAGCCCGGGGAATATGGGGGGAGCTGTTTTTT.